The 7 T cell receptor beta chains presented below share a single source sample, sequenced in a study of cytomegalovirus exposure and HLA in healthy donors. PCR was performed using 60 Vbeta and 13 Jbeta primers. The table came from immunoSEQ multiplex PCR; TCRdb's copy has only in-frame clones and leaves some out. Here the sample spans fewer than 250,000 clones, 60% to 85% being singletons. Material for sequencing was PBMCs. These receptors were obtained from a woman under 30 in good health and CMV-seronegative.

The gene calls are TRBV7-9 and TRBJ1-2; TRBD1 is a possible D gene (5 bases). The CDR3 runs 14 residues. CDR1 SEHNR and CDR2 FQNEAQ come from the germline V gene (reference sequence). V lost 1 base to trimming and J lost 6 bases, with 12 bases between them. This CDR3 reads CASSLEGAGDGYTF. DNA of the CDR3: TGTGCCAGCAGCTTAGAAGGGGCTGGGGATGGCTACACCTTC.

This clone appeared once. This chain links TRBV28 with TRBJ1-2; D remains unclear. Trimming removed 6 bases from V and 5 bases from J, with 19 bases in between. The CDR3 runs 15 residues. The germline V gene has CDR1 MDHEN and CDR2 SYDVKM. CDR3 amino acids: CASSLPGLERYGYTF. CDR3 nucleotide sequence: TGTGCCAGCAGCCTGCCGGGCCTCGAGCGGTATGGCTACACCTTC.

This chain uses TRBV11-2 with TRBJ2-7; TRBD2 aligns across 12 bases. The CDR3 length is 14 residues. The trim removed 6 bases at V and 2 bases at J, leaving 2 bases unmatched. Looked up from germline, CDR1 is SGHAT and CDR2 is FQNNGV. The CDR3 region has the DNA TGTGCCAGCAGATCTAGCGGGAGGGCCTACGAGCAGTACTTC. Its translation: CASRSSGRAYEQYF.

The chain has TRBV6-5 and TRBJ1-5; D gene unclear. V shed 6 bases and J shed 0 bases, with 6 bases lying between them. This CDR3 spans 13 amino acids. Germline V gene data show CDR1 as MNHEY and CDR2 as SVGAGI. The DNA for the CDR3 is TGTGCCAGCAGAGGGAGTAGCAATCAGCCCCAGCATTTT. Protein sequence: CASRGSSNQPQHF.

As regards this clone: Other DNA variants within this sample encode the same CDR3. This chain links TRBV18 with TRBJ1-6; 7 nucleotides match TRBD1. Germline CDR1 is KGHSH and CDR2 is LQKENI. There are 14 residues in the CDR3. With V trimmed by 0 bases and J by 7 bases, 0 bases remained unmatched. The DNA for the CDR3 is TGTGCCAGCTCACCACCACAGGGGAATTCACCCCTCCACTTT. Translated, it gives CASSPPQGNSPLHF.

The V call is TRBV7-9, the J call TRBJ2-1; unclear D gene. The germline V and J ends were trimmed by 5 bases and 5 bases, with 4 bases remaining between them. This CDR3 is 11 amino acids long. Per the germline V gene, CDR1 is SEHNR and CDR2 is FQNEAQ (reference sequence). DNA of the CDR3: TGTGCCAGCAGCCAGAACAATGAGCAGTTCTTC. Residues: CASSQNNEQFF.

The V call is TRBV7-2, the J call TRBJ2-5, with 8 bases lining up with TRBD2. Germline V gene data show CDR1 as SGHTA and CDR2 as FQGNSA. The V and J ends lost 2 bases and 5 bases, in that order; junction bases with no gene match: 4. The CDR3 loop spans 14 amino acids. The CDR3 protein is CASSLTGRGETQYF. CDR3 nucleotide sequence: TGTGCCAGCAGCTTAACCGGGAGGGGGGAGACCCAGTACTTC.